One sample yielded the 26 T cell receptor beta chains listed below, sequenced in a study of cytomegalovirus exposure and HLA in healthy donors. The PCR made use of 60 Vbeta and 13 Jbeta primers. The repertoire was sequenced with immunoSEQ multiplex PCR; TCRdb's copy has only in-frame clones and lacks some. This listing includes 100,000 to 150,000 clones. Sequenced: PBMCs. The receptors originated from a woman in her thirties or forties in good health and CMV-seropositive.

The chain is built from TRBV7-2 and TRBJ2-7; the D gene is possibly TRBD2 (5 bases). The CDR3 runs 16 residues. The V and J ends lost 1 base and 3 bases respectively, with 16 bases between them. Germline CDR1 SGHTA, CDR2 FQGNSA. The DNA of the CDR3 is TGTGCCAGCAGCTTAGGTGCGGGCAGGATTAACTACGAGCAGTACTTC. Its protein product is CASSLGAGRINYEQYF.

This chain joins TRBV6-5 and TRBJ1-3; TRBD1 might be the D (5 bases). Trimming left V 2 bases short and J 0 bases short, with 11 bases between. This CDR3 comprises 16 residues. CDR1 is MNHEY, CDR2 SVGAGI, per germline. CDR3 region: CASSYPDTNSGNTIYF. The CDR3 region has the DNA TGTGCCAGCAGTTACCCGGACACCAACTCTGGAAACACCATATATTTT.

V is TRBV29-1 and J is TRBJ2-3; 16 bases fit TRBD2. Trimming at V came to 6 bases and at J to 4 bases, leaving 4 bases not matched to a gene. This CDR3 comprises 15 residues. Germline V CDR1 and CDR2: SQVTM, ANQGSEA. The CDR3 DNA reads TGCAGCGTCCAGGGACTAGCGGGAGGGCCAGATACGCAGTATTTT. Protein: CSVQGLAGGPDTQYF.

The chain is built from TRBV6-1 and TRBJ1-1; 11 bases map to TRBD1. The junction had 4 bases not matched to a gene; V was cut back by 9 bases and J by 4 bases. The germline CDR1 and CDR2 sequences are MNHNS and SASEGT. This CDR3 has 13 residues. The CDR3 is CARPGQGVTEAFF. CDR3 nucleotides: TGTGCCAGGCCGGGACAGGGGGTCACTGAAGCTTTCTTT.

V usage is TRBV30 and J usage is TRBJ1-2; D is possibly TRBD1 (6 bases). The CDR3 totals 13 residues. Germline V CDR1 and CDR2: GTSNPN, SVGIG (reference sequence). Trimming cost V 1 base and J 8 bases, with 14 bases left between them. CDR3 sequence (DNA): TGTGCCTGGAGTGCAGGGGACCTAGGGGGCTACACCTTC. Translating it yields CAWSAGDLGGYTF.

The chain recombines TRBV30 with TRBJ2-3; D gene unclear. Germline V gene lookup returns CDR1 GTSNPN and CDR2 SVGIG (reference sequence). The CDR3 sequence is 14 residues long. V dropped 0 bases and J dropped 1 base, with 8 bases sitting between them. CDR3 residues: CAWSVSGRTDTQYF. CDR3 sequence (DNA): TGTGCCTGGAGTGTCTCAGGCCGCACAGATACGCAGTATTTT.

The chain employs TRBV5-1 and TRBJ2-7; 9 bases fit TRBD1. The CDR3 extends over 15 amino acids. After removal of 0 bases from V and 5 bases from J, the junction contained 6 bases not matched to a gene. Germline values: CDR1 SGHRS, CDR2 YFSETQ. The CDR3: CASSLAGTGYHEQYF. Here the CDR3 DNA reads TGCGCCAGCAGCTTGGCCGGGACAGGGTACCACGAGCAGTACTTC.

The chain joins TRBV28 to TRBJ2-5, with a tentative D call TRBD2 (6 bases). CDR1 and CDR2 from the germline V gene are MDHEN and SYDVKM. The CDR3 consists of 14 residues. With 3 bases removed from V and 2 bases from J, the gap between germline ends came to 10 bases. CDR3 in amino acids: CASSFSGLQETQYF. In DNA form, the CDR3 reads TGTGCCAGCAGTTTCTCGGGACTTCAAGAGACCCAGTACTTC. Combining the CDR3 with reference TRBV28 and TRBJ2-5 gives the whole variable domain DVKVTQSSRYLVKRTGEKVFLECVQDMDHENMFWYRQDPGLGLRLIYFSYDVKMKEKGDIPEGYSVSREKKERFSLILESASTNQTSMYLCASSFSGLQETQYFGPGTRLLVL.

The chain carries TRBV5-8 and TRBJ1-1; weak D call: TRBD1 (5 bases). V gave up 4 bases and J gave up 0 bases, with 13 bases separating them. CDR1 and CDR2 from the germline V gene are SGHTS and YDEGEE. The CDR3 is 15 amino acids. The CDR3 loop is CASSLADTMNTEAFF. CDR3 coding DNA: TGTGCCAGCAGCCTGGCGGACACCATGAACACTGAAGCTTTCTTT.

The chain is built from TRBV10-3 and TRBJ2-4; 8 nucleotides match TRBD2. The CDR3 loop spans 14 amino acids. The germline V gene has CDR1 ENHRY and CDR2 SYGVKD. The V gene end was trimmed by 6 bases and the J gene end by 9 bases; junction bases not matched to a gene: 10. The CDR3 bases are TGTGCCATCAGCCAGGGACTAGTGGATAGCATTCAGTACTTC. It codes for CAISQGLVDSIQYF.

This chain uses TRBV6-1 with TRBJ2-2; 9 bases line up with TRBD2. Losses at the gene ends were 0 bases for V and 2 bases for J; bases not matched to a gene: 7. This CDR3 is built from 18 residues. Germline V gene lookup returns CDR1 MNHNS and CDR2 SASEGT. The DNA of the CDR3 is TGTGCCAGCAGTGAAGCGCGAACTAGCGGGTCAAACACCGGGGAGCTGTTTTTT. Amino acids: CASSEARTSGSNTGELFF.

The chain carries TRBV7-8 and TRBJ1-2, with unresolved D. The CDR3 length is 15 residues. Looked up from germline, CDR1 is SGHVS and CDR2 is FQNEAQ. V was cut by 3 bases and J by 2 bases, with 13 bases left in between. The CDR3 sequence: CASSLVRGPNYGYTF. DNA of the CDR3: TGTGCCAGCAGCTTGGTTCGCGGCCCCAACTATGGCTACACCTTC.

This chain uses TRBV7-2 with TRBJ2-1; the match to TRBD2 covers 7 bases. V shed 4 bases, J shed 0 bases, and the junction held 12 bases outside the gene matches. This CDR3 has 18 residues. Germline CDR1 is SGHTA and CDR2 is FQGNSA. The CDR3 region has the DNA TGTGCCAGCAGCTCATCCTTTAGCGGGCAGAGCTCCTACAATGAGCAGTTCTTC. It encodes CASSSSFSGQSSYNEQFF.

The chain couples TRBV15 to TRBJ1-1; no firm D call. V shed 8 bases and J shed 0 bases, with 10 bases lying between them. This CDR3 spans 13 amino acids. Germline CDR1 and CDR2: LNHNV and YYDKDF (reference sequence). This CDR3 reads CATCVMVNTEAFF. Here the CDR3 DNA reads TGTGCCACCTGCGTTATGGTGAACACTGAAGCTTTCTTT.

The chain has TRBV6-5 and TRBJ2-7; 8 bases align to TRBD1. CDR3 size: 14 residues. Germline loops: CDR1 MNHEY, CDR2 SVGAGI. V shed 6 bases and J 4 bases; nucleotides not matched to a gene: 8. The CDR3 region is CASRSLQGVYEQYF. CDR3 nucleotide sequence: TGTGCCAGCAGGTCGTTACAGGGGGTTTACGAGCAGTACTTC.

The chain combines TRBV7-8 with TRBJ2-5, with 9 bases lining up with TRBD1. V dropped 3 bases and J dropped 1; count of bases not matched to a gene: 3. This CDR3 comprises 15 residues. CDR1 and CDR2 (germline): SGHVS, FQNEAQ. CDR3 residues: CASSLDRGGQETQYF. The DNA for the CDR3 is TGTGCCAGCAGCTTGGACAGGGGTGGCCAAGAGACCCAGTACTTC.

The CDR3 DNA is TGTGCCAGTATTGGCGGGGGCGCTTTTGAAAAACTGTTTTTT. It codes for CASIGGGAFEKLFF. The J gene is TRBJ1-4, the V gene TRBV19; possible D gene TRBD1, 6 bases. CDR3 length equals 14 residues. Deletions cut 7 bases from V and 7 bases from J, with 16 bases between. Germline V gene data show CDR1 as LNHDA and CDR2 as SQIVND (reference sequence).

This chain links TRBV27 with TRBJ1-4, with 9 positions matching TRBD1. The CDR3 is 13 residues long. Germline V gives CDR1 MNHEY, CDR2 SMNVEV (reference sequence). V lost 2 bases and J lost 13; bases outside the gene matches: 5. The CDR3 protein is CASSLGRDRVLFF. The DNA for the CDR3 is TGTGCCAGCAGTTTAGGCAGGGACAGGGTACTGTTTTTT.

This rearrangement joins TRBV5-4 to TRBJ2-7; 11 bases align to TRBD1. From germline, CDR1 is SGHNT and CDR2 YYREEE (reference sequence). J was trimmed by 5 bases and V by 4 bases; bases with no gene match: 8. The CDR3 contains 15 residues. The CDR3 is CASSTGTGGINEQYF. The CDR3 region has the DNA TGTGCCAGCAGCACCGGGACAGGGGGTATCAACGAGCAGTACTTC.

The chain is built from TRBV14 and TRBJ2-7; 8 nucleotides agree with TRBD2. CDR3 length equals 17 residues. V was clipped by 0 bases and J by 4 bases; unmatched bases: 11. CDR1 and CDR2 (germline): SGHDN, FVKESK. The CDR3 loop reads CASSQEWALAGIYEQYF. CDR3 sequence (DNA): TGTGCCAGCAGCCAAGAATGGGCTTTAGCGGGGATTTACGAGCAGTACTTC.

This rearrangement joins TRBV4-1 to TRBJ2-5, with D perhaps matching TRBD2 (6 bases). V shed 1 base and J shed 5 bases, with 17 bases lying between them. The CDR3 runs to 16 residues. Germline-derived CDR1 and CDR2 are MGHRA and YSYEKL. For the CDR3, the DNA is TGCGCCAGCAGCCAAGGGCAAGCCGGGAGAGGGGAGACCCAGTACTTC. It yields the protein CASSQGQAGRGETQYF.

The rearrangement uses TRBV29-1 and TRBJ1-1; D is undetermined. CDR1 and CDR2 from the germline V gene are SQVTM and ANQGSEA. The V end lost 5 bases, the J end lost 1 base, and 8 bases lay between the germline ends. The CDR3 runs 12 residues. The CDR3 sequence: CSVFPWNTEAFF. The CDR3 region has the DNA TGCAGCGTTTTTCCCTGGAACACTGAAGCTTTCTTT.

The J gene is TRBJ2-7, the V gene TRBV6-1; TRBD1 aligns across 7 bases. Trimming cost V 4 bases and J 6 bases; bases outside gene matches: 6. This CDR3 region has 13 residues. Germline assignment: CDR1 MNHNS and CDR2 SASEGT. As DNA, the CDR3 is TGTGCCAGCAGTGCACTACAGGGGATCGAGCAGTACTTC. It translates to CASSALQGIEQYF.

J is TRBJ2-7 and V is TRBV10-3; 7 nucleotides match TRBD1. Germline assignment: CDR1 ENHRY and CDR2 SYGVKD. The CDR3 runs to 12 residues. Trimming cost V 6 bases and J 6 bases; bases outside gene matches: 5. The CDR3 spells CAIRTQGTEQYF. The DNA of the CDR3 is TGTGCCATCAGGACACAGGGGACCGAGCAGTACTTC.

CDR3 nucleotide sequence: TGCGCCAGCAGGCCCCGACTAGCGGGAGGGGTCGGGGAGCTGTTTTTT. This translates into CASRPRLAGGVGELFF. The chain employs TRBV5-1 and TRBJ2-2; TRBD2 matches at 14 bases. The germline gives CDR1 SGHRS, CDR2 YFSETQ. The CDR3 is 16 amino acids. The junction had 7 bases not matched to a gene; V was cut back by 5 bases and J by 7 bases.

The chain uses TRBV2 and TRBJ2-7, with 7 bases that match TRBD1. V dropped 5 bases and J dropped 2; count of bases not matched to a gene: 9. The CDR3 is 15 residues long. Looked up from germline, CDR1 is SNHLY and CDR2 is FYNNEI. The CDR3 DNA follows: TGTGCCAGCAGTCCAATGGACAGGCACGCCTACGAGCAGTACTTC. It codes for CASSPMDRHAYEQYF.